This T cell receptor beta chain was retrieved from a study of T cell responses to AZD1222 COVID-19 vaccine. Generated by immunoSEQ multiplex PCR, the TCRdb table keeps only in-frame clones and is missing some. Of 100,000 or so clones listed, 88% are singletons. Per germline, CDR1 MNHEY and CDR2 SVGEGT. This CDR3 spans 14 amino acids. V was cut by 6 bases and J by 2 bases, with 11 bases left in between. This receptor was taken from an adult in good health. V usage is TRBV6-2 or TRBV6-3 and J usage is TRBJ2-1, with D uncertain. This material consisted of peripheral blood, taken on day 0 of AZD1222 vaccination. This chain's CDR3 is CASSLTGTYNEQFF. Here the CDR3 DNA reads TGTGCCAGCAGCCTCACCGGCACCTACAATGAGCAGTTCTTC.